Below, 2 T cell receptor beta chains from the same sample are listed, as sequenced in a study of blood T cells in healthy people across ages. Next came a second PCR, run for about 7 to 12 cycles, which used a sample-barcoded 5' primer along with a J-beta primer mix. TCRdb independently ran MiXCR on the 5' RACE reads; one entry per CDR3 protein. Of 550,000 to 800,000 distinct CDR3 sequences listed, about 30% were seen once; the top ten hold 15%. Sequenced material: blood. The origin of the receptors is a woman older than 75 in good health.

This clonotype was found a few times. With a much larger clone just one base away, this may be a read error. The chain joins TRBV20-1 to TRBJ2-5; the D is unclear. CDR1 and CDR2 from the germline V gene are DFQATT and SNEGSKA (reference sequence). CDR3 size: 12 residues. The CDR3 coding sequence is TGCAGTGCCAGCCGTTACCAAGAGGCCCAGTACTTC. Translated: CSASRYQEAQYF.

This clonotype was observed a handful of times. The chain couples TRBV12-3 or TRBV12-4 to TRBJ2-2; possibly TRBD1 for D (8 bases). The CDR3 loop spans 14 amino acids. Deletions cut 6 bases from V and 8 bases from J, with 16 bases between. For the CDR3, the DNA is TGTGCCAGCAGAGCGGGACAGGCCTGGGGGGAGCTGTTTTTT. It translates to CASRAGQAWGELFF.